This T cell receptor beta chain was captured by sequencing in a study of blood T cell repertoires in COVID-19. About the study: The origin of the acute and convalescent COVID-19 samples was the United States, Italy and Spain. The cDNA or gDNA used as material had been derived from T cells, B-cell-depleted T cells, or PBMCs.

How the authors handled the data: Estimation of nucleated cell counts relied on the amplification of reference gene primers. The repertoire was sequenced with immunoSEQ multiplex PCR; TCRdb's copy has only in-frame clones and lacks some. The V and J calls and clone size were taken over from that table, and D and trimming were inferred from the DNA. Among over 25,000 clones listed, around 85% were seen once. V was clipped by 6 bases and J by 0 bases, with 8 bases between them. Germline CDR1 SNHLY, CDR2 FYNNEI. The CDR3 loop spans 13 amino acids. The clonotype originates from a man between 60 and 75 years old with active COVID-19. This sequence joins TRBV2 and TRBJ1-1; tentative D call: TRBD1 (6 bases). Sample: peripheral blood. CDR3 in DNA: TGTGCCAGCAGATACAGGGTGAACACTGAAGCTTTCTTT. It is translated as CASRYRVNTEAFF. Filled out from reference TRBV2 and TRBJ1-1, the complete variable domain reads EPEVTQTPSHQVTQMGQEVILRCVPISNHLYFYWYRQILGQKVEFLVSFYNNEISEKSEIFDDQFSVERPDGSNFTLKIRSTKLEDSAMYFCASRYRVNTEAFFGQGTRLTVV.